The 9 T cell receptor beta chains presented below share a single source sample, sequenced in a study of PD-1 blockade in classical Hodgkin lymphoma. Time point described: cycle 4 day 1 (C4D1), after less than seven weeks of nivolumab. Exposure to brentuximab vedotin varied, and each patient had relapsed following autologous stem cell transplantation. TCRdb's table, derived via immunoSEQ multiplex PCR, lists solely in-frame clones and lacks some. Among about 60,000 clones listed, around nine tenths were seen once. Sequences were derived from peripheral blood mononuclear cells (PBMCs), sampled before the fourth cycle of nivolumab. These TCRs come from a human donor with classical Hodgkin lymphoma.

The CDR3 nucleotides are TGTGCCAGCAGCTTGGGTGGTAGCGGAGCCGATGAGCAGTTCTTC. Protein: CASSLGGSGADEQFF. J is TRBJ2-1 and V is TRBV5-4; possibly TRBD2 for D (6 bases). Germline-derived CDR1 and CDR2 are SGHNT and YYREEE (reference sequence). This CDR3 is built from 15 residues. V was pared by 0 bases and J by 8 bases, with 15 bases between.

The chain recombines TRBV5-4 with TRBJ2-1, with D perhaps matching TRBD2 (6 bases). The CDR3 contains 16 residues. The germline V gene encodes CDR1 SGHNT and CDR2 YYREEE (reference sequence). V lost 2 bases and J 6 bases, leaving 18 bases between the germline ends. CDR3 sequence: CASSFSVGRGVNEQFF. The DNA of the CDR3 is TGTGCCAGCAGCTTTTCCGTCGGGAGAGGAGTCAATGAGCAGTTCTTC.

This sequence joins TRBV27 and TRBJ1-6; D gene uncertain. V shed 5 bases and J shed 9 bases, with 20 bases lying between them. CDR3 length: 16 residues. Germline V gene data show CDR1 as MNHEY and CDR2 as SMNVEV (reference sequence). CDR3 protein: CASSLLVGEGISPLHF. For the CDR3, the DNA is TGTGCCAGCAGTCTCCTCGTCGGGGAGGGTATTTCACCCCTCCACTTT.

This rearrangement joins TRBV14 to TRBJ2-2; D remains ambiguous. Germline CDR1 SGHDN, CDR2 FVKESK. Between the trimmed V and J ends, which lost 1 base and 9 bases, there was a span of 3 bases. This CDR3 region has 11 residues. The CDR3 DNA reads TGTGCCAGCAGCCAAGTCCGGGAGCTGTTTTTT. Encoded protein: CASSQVRELFF.

The rearrangement joins TRBV6-1 to TRBJ2-1; 10 bases align to TRBD2. The length of the CDR3 is 16 residues. The germline V gene encodes CDR1 MNHNS and CDR2 SASEGT. V shed 2 bases and J 5 bases; nucleotides not matched to a gene: 6. The CDR3, as DNA: TGTGCCAGCAGTGAAACTAGCGGGAAACGGAACAATGAGCAGTTCTTC. The encoded protein is CASSETSGKRNNEQFF.

The chain couples TRBV2 to TRBJ1-3; 8 bases are a match to TRBD1. Germline V gene lookup returns CDR1 SNHLY and CDR2 FYNNEI. The CDR3 spans 18 residues. Trimming at V came to 4 bases and at J to 0 bases, leaving 11 bases not matched to a gene. This CDR3 is CASSGGKRDRISGNTIYF. CDR3 in DNA: TGTGCCAGCAGTGGAGGAAAACGGGACAGGATCTCTGGAAACACCATATATTTT.

The chain uses TRBV19 and TRBJ2-6; TRBD2 matches at 7 bases. V was clipped by 6 bases and J by 0 bases; unmatched bases: 8. Germline CDR1 and CDR2: LNHDA and SQIVND (reference sequence). The CDR3 covers 17 residues. The chain's CDR3 is CASRPQGGFSGANVLTF. The CDR3 bases are TGTGCCAGTAGACCCCAGGGAGGGTTCTCTGGGGCCAACGTCCTGACTTTC.

The rearrangement links TRBV7-6 to TRBJ2-1; D is undetermined. Per the germline V gene, CDR1 is SGHVS and CDR2 is FNYEAQ. This CDR3 has 14 amino acids. Trimming left V 1 base short and J 4 bases short, with 8 bases between. In nucleotides, the CDR3 is TGTGCCAGCAGCTTAGACCTGCGGTACAATGAGCAGTTCTTC. Residues: CASSLDLRYNEQFF.

The CDR3 region has the DNA TGTGCCAGTCAGGGGGTCTACGAGCAGTACTTC. Its protein is CASQGVYEQYF. The J gene is TRBJ2-7, the V gene TRBV19; 7 positions match TRBD1. The V segment lost 8 bases and the J segment 3 bases; nucleotides outside the gene matches: 1. Germline CDR1 and CDR2: LNHDA and SQIVND (reference sequence). There are 11 residues in the CDR3.